These 2 T cell receptor beta chains were sequenced from one sample in a study of blood T cell repertoires in COVID-19. Generated by immunoSEQ multiplex PCR, the TCRdb table keeps only in-frame clones and is missing some. Here the sample spans 140,000 to 150,000 clones, 78% being singletons. The specimen sequenced was PBMCs or T cells enriched from blood (not recorded which). These receptors were taken from a woman aged 45-65 years who had recovered from COVID-19.

The chain recombines TRBV7-7 with TRBJ2-1; a possible D gene is TRBD2 (5 bases). The CDR3 is 16 residues long. V dropped 5 bases and J dropped 0 bases, with 14 bases sitting between them. Germline loops: CDR1 SSHAT, CDR2 FNYEAQ (reference sequence). The CDR3 nucleotides read TGTGCCAGCAGCCTGACACTGGCGGGCTCCTACAATGAGCAGTTCTTC. Translated, it gives CASSLTLAGSYNEQFF.

The chain combines TRBV5-4 with TRBJ2-3; tentative D call: TRBD1 (6 bases). The V end was cut by 3 bases, the J end by 2 bases, with 16 bases between. The length of the CDR3 is 16 residues. The germline gives CDR1 SGHNT, CDR2 YYREEE (reference sequence). The CDR3 is CASSSRLGAPTDTQYF. The CDR3 bases are TGTGCCAGCAGCTCTAGATTGGGGGCGCCCACAGATACGCAGTATTTT.